These 29 T cell receptor beta chains came from one sample sequenced in a study of human thymus T cells. Clones were read by immunoSEQ multiplex PCR, and TCRdb kept only the in-frame ones, dropping some. The profile shows 120,000 or so clones, around 95% of them singletons. It was from resections taken during corrective heart surgery that the thymus tissue came. The sample comprised thymus tissue. Receptors were obtained from a boy in the first two years of life with a congenital heart defect but otherwise immunologically healthy.

The chain uses TRBV5-4 and TRBJ2-7, with D perhaps matching TRBD2 (5 bases). The V gene's germline CDR1 is SGHNT and CDR2 YYREEE (reference sequence). This CDR3 region has 15 residues. The V gene lost 2 bases and the J gene lost 3 bases, with 15 bases spanning the gap. The CDR3 is CASSFGNGEDYEQYF. The DNA for the CDR3 is TGTGCCAGCAGCTTTGGAAACGGGGAAGACTACGAGCAGTACTTC.

CDR3 amino acids: CASSEEEAVEEQPQHF. The CDR3, as DNA: TGTGCCAGCAGTGAAGAGGAGGCAGTTGAGGAGCAGCCCCAGCATTTT. The chain links TRBV2 to TRBJ1-5; D not certain. Per the germline V gene, CDR1 is SNHLY and CDR2 is FYNNEI. CDR3 length equals 16 residues. V was trimmed by 1 base and J by 7 bases, leaving 17 bases between them. Drawing the rest from reference TRBV2 and TRBJ1-5, the complete variable domain is EPEVTQTPSHQVTQMGQEVILRCVPISNHLYFYWYRQILGQKVEFLVSFYNNEISEKSEIFDDQFSVERPDGSNFTLKIRSTKLEDSAMYFCASSEEEAVEEQPQHFGDGTRLSIL.

This chain uses TRBV5-6 with TRBJ2-5; D gene uncertain. Trimming left V 0 bases short and J 5 bases short, with 8 bases between. The CDR3 sequence is 13 residues long. The V gene's germline CDR1 is SGHDT and CDR2 YYEEEE. The CDR3 DNA is TGTGCCAGCAGCTTGGGACACGCGGAGACCCAGTACTTC. It translates to CASSLGHAETQYF.

The rearrangement uses TRBV29-1 and TRBJ1-4; TRBD1 matches at 9 bases. The CDR3 totals 12 residues. Germline assignment: CDR1 SQVTM and CDR2 ANQGSEA. The V gene end was trimmed by 6 bases and the J gene end by 9 bases; junction bases not matched to a gene: 5. CDR3: CSVRDRVQKLFF. CDR3 coding DNA: TGCAGCGTCCGGGACAGGGTCCAAAAACTGTTTTTT. Looking up the rest from reference TRBV29-1 and TRBJ1-4 gives the full variable domain: SAVISQKPSRDICQRGTSLTIQCQVDSQVTMMFWYRQQPGQSLTLIATANQGSEATYESGFVIDKFPISRPNLTFSTLTVSNMSPEDSSIYLCSVRDRVQKLFFGSGTQLSVL.

The rearrangement joins TRBV9 to TRBJ1-6; D is unclear. Germline V gene data show CDR1 as SGDLS and CDR2 as YYNGEE. With 4 bases removed from V and 9 bases from J, the gap between germline ends came to 17 bases. This CDR3 is built from 15 residues. CDR3 loop: CASSQLPKASSPLHF. Written as DNA, the CDR3 is TGTGCCAGCAGCCAACTTCCAAAAGCGAGTTCACCCCTCCACTTT.

The rearrangement uses TRBV28 and TRBJ2-7; the D call may be TRBD1 or TRBD2 (5 bases each). V lost 6 bases and J lost 7, with 19 bases in between. CDR3 size: 14 residues. The V gene's germline CDR1 is MDHEN and CDR2 SYDVKM. The CDR3 loop is CASSLRSGAAEQYF. The DNA for the CDR3 is TGTGCCAGCAGCCTAAGATCCGGGGCCGCGGAGCAGTACTTC.

The rearrangement links TRBV28 to TRBJ2-7, with 12 bases identical to TRBD2. Trimming at V came to 2 bases and at J to 7 bases, leaving 9 bases not matched to a gene. The CDR3 is made up of 16 amino acids. Germline V lookup: CDR1 MDHEN, CDR2 SYDVKM. The CDR3 region is CASSLGRTSGAGEQYF. In DNA, the CDR3 is TGTGCCAGCAGTTTAGGTAGGACTAGCGGGGCGGGGGAGCAGTACTTC.

The chain joins TRBV20-1 to TRBJ1-2; possibly TRBD1 for D (5 bases). V lost 3 bases to trimming and J lost 12 bases, with 14 bases between them. Germline CDR1 and CDR2: DFQATT and SNEGSKA (reference sequence). This CDR3 comprises 11 residues. The CDR3 DNA reads TGCAGTGCTAGCCCGCAGGGATGGAACACCTTC. It codes for CSASPQGWNTF.

J is TRBJ2-1 and V is TRBV18; 13 nucleotides match TRBD2. The CDR3 runs to 15 residues. V trimming: 6 bases; J trimming: 2 bases; junction bases outside the gene matches: 1. Germline CDR1 reads KGHSH; CDR2 reads LQKENI. CDR3 coding DNA: TGTGCCAGCTCGGGGACTAGCGGGACCTACAATGAGCAGTTCTTC. Translating it yields CASSGTSGTYNEQFF.

The chain joins TRBV9 to TRBJ2-6; TRBD1 matches at 9 bases. The CDR3 sequence is 17 residues long. The trim removed 0 bases at V and 2 bases at J, leaving 3 bases unmatched. Germline-derived CDR1 and CDR2 are SGDLS and YYNGEE. CDR3 amino acids: CASSVEGQGPGANVLTF. In DNA, the CDR3 is TGTGCCAGCAGCGTAGAGGGACAGGGCCCTGGGGCCAACGTCCTGACTTTC.

The genes are TRBV6-1 and TRBJ2-3; 10 positions match TRBD1. Germline V gene lookup returns CDR1 MNHNS and CDR2 SASEGT. CDR3 length: 16 residues. The trim removed 0 bases at V and 4 bases at J, leaving 4 bases unmatched. As DNA, the CDR3 is TGTGCCAGCAGTGAAGCCCGGGACAGGGGCCCAGATACGCAGTATTTT. Translating gives CASSEARDRGPDTQYF.

V is TRBV5-4 and J is TRBJ1-1; D is unclear. The CDR3 runs to 16 residues. The V gene's germline CDR1 is SGHNT and CDR2 YYREEE (reference sequence). Between the trimmed V and J ends, which lost 0 bases and 3 bases, there was a span of 15 bases. As DNA, the CDR3 is TGTGCCAGCAGCTTGGAGGATAGGGTTGAGGACACTGAAGCTTTCTTT. Its protein is CASSLEDRVEDTEAFF.

The rearrangement links TRBV25-1 to TRBJ1-6; D is ambiguous. The CDR3 runs 14 residues. V was trimmed by 1 base and J by 10 bases, leaving 11 bases between them. Per germline, CDR1 MGHDK and CDR2 SYGVNS. The CDR3 DNA is TGTGCCAGCAGTGAATGGGGAGGCGGCTCACCCCTCCACTTT. It yields the protein CASSEWGGGSPLHF.

The V gene is TRBV13, the J gene TRBJ2-7; the match to TRBD2 covers 12 bases. The V and J ends lost 5 bases and 4 bases, in that order; junction bases with no gene match: 3. The CDR3 covers 14 residues. CDR1 and CDR2 (germline): PRHDT, FYEKMQ (reference sequence). As DNA, the CDR3 is TGTGCCAGCAGCCCCGGACTAGCGGGGTACGAGCAGTACTTC. It yields the protein CASSPGLAGYEQYF.

The genes are TRBV6-6 and TRBJ1-4; tentative D call: TRBD1 (5 bases). The germline CDR1 and CDR2 sequences are MNHNY and SVGAGI (reference sequence). There are 15 residues in the CDR3. Trimming left V 0 bases short and J 4 bases short, with 9 bases between. The CDR3 loop reads CASSYSGRFNEKLFF. CDR3 coding DNA: TGTGCCAGCAGTTACTCGGGACGGTTTAATGAAAAACTGTTTTTT.

This clone has a handful of counts. The chain employs TRBV7-9 and TRBJ2-7; 8 nucleotides match TRBD2. The CDR3 is 14 residues long. Trimming at V came to 3 bases and at J to 5 bases, leaving 6 bases not matched to a gene. Per germline, CDR1 SEHNR and CDR2 FQNEAQ (reference sequence). The CDR3 here is CASSLGTSGHEQYF. DNA for the CDR3: TGTGCCAGCAGCTTGGGTACTAGCGGCCACGAGCAGTACTTC. Full variable domain (missing parts from reference TRBV7-9 and TRBJ2-7): DTGVSQNPRHKITKRGQNVTFRCDPISEHNRLYWYRQTLGQGPEFLTYFQNEAQLEKSRLLSDRFSAERPKGSFSTLEIQRTEQGDSAMYLCASSLGTSGHEQYFGPGTRLTVT.

This clone was counted once. This chain links TRBV5-8 with TRBJ2-7, with D hard to call. The CDR3 totals 14 residues. V was clipped by 2 bases and J by 3 bases, with 12 bases between them. Germline V CDR1 and CDR2: SGHTS, YDEGEE. This CDR3 is CASSLERASYEQYF. The DNA of the CDR3 is TGTGCCAGCAGCTTAGAAAGAGCTAGCTACGAGCAGTACTTC.

DNA of the CDR3: TGTGCCAGCAGCCCACCAGCCAGGACGAGCGGGGGTAGACAGTTCTTC. Amino acids: CASSPPARTSGGRQFF. The chain couples TRBV9 to TRBJ2-1; TRBD2 matches at 8 bases. CDR1 SGDLS and CDR2 YYNGEE come from the germline V gene. The CDR3 totals 16 residues. V was pared by 4 bases and J by 13 bases, with 19 bases of the junction left unmatched.

This rearrangement joins TRBV2 to TRBJ1-1; D not certain. The V end lost 1 base, the J end lost 4 bases, and 10 bases lay between the germline ends. This CDR3 spans 14 amino acids. Looked up from germline, CDR1 is SNHLY and CDR2 is FYNNEI. The CDR3 DNA sequence: TGTGCCAGCAGTGAAGGCCGAGTACTCACTGAAGCTTTCTTT. This sequence encodes CASSEGRVLTEAFF.

The chain couples TRBV4-1 to TRBJ1-2, with 9 bases fitting TRBD1. After removal of 4 bases from V and 2 bases from J, the junction contained 11 bases not matched to a gene. This CDR3 contains 17 residues. Looked up from germline, CDR1 is MGHRA and CDR2 is YSYEKL. This chain's CDR3 is CASSPEGRQGENYGYTF. CDR3 bases: TGCGCCAGCAGCCCCGAAGGGCGACAGGGGGAGAACTATGGCTACACCTTC.

This sequence joins TRBV13 and TRBJ1-1, with D tentatively TRBD1 (6 bases). Between the trimmed V and J ends, which lost 4 bases and 5 bases, there was a span of 23 bases. This CDR3 region has 17 residues. Germline CDR1 PRHDT, CDR2 FYEKMQ (reference sequence). The CDR3 protein is CASSSSPIRGAVTEAFF. Written as DNA, the CDR3 is TGTGCCAGCAGCTCGTCCCCCATCCGGGGGGCGGTTACTGAAGCTTTCTTT.

The genes are TRBV28 and TRBJ2-1; D is possibly TRBD1 or TRBD2 (6 bases each). With 9 bases removed from V and 12 bases from J, the gap between germline ends came to 30 bases. Germline values: CDR1 MDHEN, CDR2 SYDVKM. This CDR3 has 16 amino acids. CDR3 DNA: TGTGCCAGTGTGCCCGAGGCCTCGTCCGGGGGACAAGGGCAGTTCTTC. This encodes CASVPEASSGGQGQFF.

The V and J genes are TRBV30 and TRBJ2-6; D not resolved. CDR1 and CDR2 (germline): GTSNPN, SVGIG (reference sequence). This CDR3 region has 17 residues. Trimming took off 0 bases at V and 0 bases at J, with 12 bases between the two ends. CDR3 in amino acids: CAWSVLNLNSGANVLTF. The DNA of the CDR3 is TGTGCCTGGAGTGTACTAAATTTAAACTCTGGGGCCAACGTCCTGACTTTC.

This chain joins TRBV7-2 and TRBJ2-2, with D maybe TRBD2 (7 bases). Germline assignment: CDR1 SGHTA and CDR2 FQGNSA. V shed 1 base and J shed 5 bases, with 17 bases lying between them. The CDR3 is made up of 17 amino acids. The CDR3 loop reads CASSLVEGGARTGELFF. The CDR3 nucleotides read TGTGCCAGCAGCTTAGTCGAGGGGGGGGCCCGAACCGGGGAGCTGTTTTTT.

This chain connects TRBV7-3 to TRBJ2-5; 11 positions match TRBD2. The CDR3 covers 15 residues. Trimming removed 4 bases from V and 5 bases from J; junction bases left unmatched: 6. Germline CDR1 SGHTA, CDR2 FQGTGA. The CDR3 nucleotides are TGTGCCAGCAGCTGCCGGGGACTAGCGGATGAGACCCAGTACTTC. This codes for CASSCRGLADETQYF.

The rearrangement links TRBV27 to TRBJ2-5; 8 bases agree with TRBD2. This CDR3 comprises 15 residues. The trim removed 7 bases at V and 5 bases at J, leaving 12 bases unmatched. Germline-derived CDR1 and CDR2 are MNHEY and SMNVEV (reference sequence). The CDR3 sequence: CASTRIAGGGETQYF. Written as DNA, the CDR3 is TGTGCCAGCACCCGAATCGCGGGGGGCGGGGAGACCCAGTACTTC.

This clone was recorded only once. The V gene is TRBV27, the J gene TRBJ2-1, with 10 bases lining up with TRBD2. CDR3 length: 17 amino acids. J gave up 2 bases and V 5 bases, and 9 bases lay outside the gene matches. Germline assignment: CDR1 MNHEY and CDR2 SMNVEV (reference sequence). CDR3 sequence reads: CASSLAQLAGTYNEQFF. The CDR3 DNA reads as TGTGCCAGCAGTCTTGCTCAACTAGCGGGAACCTACAATGAGCAGTTCTTC.

The genes are TRBV19 and TRBJ2-4; 10 positions agree with TRBD2. Germline lookup yields CDR1 LNHDA and CDR2 SQIVND (reference sequence). The CDR3 is 17 residues long. With 6 bases clipped from V and 5 bases from J, the junction kept 13 bases outside the gene matches. The chain's CDR3 is CASRPRGSGGLENIQYF. CDR3 coding DNA: TGTGCCAGTAGGCCTCGGGGTAGCGGGGGGCTGGAAAACATTCAGTACTTC.

The V gene is TRBV7-8, the J gene TRBJ2-7; 11 nucleotides align to TRBD2. The CDR3 is 16 amino acids. Germline-derived CDR1 and CDR2 are SGHVS and FQNEAQ. V lost 1 base, J lost 7 bases, and 9 bases stayed unmatched. This CDR3 reads CASSLVRGLAVLEQYF. CDR3 DNA: TGTGCCAGCAGCTTAGTTAGGGGACTAGCGGTTTTAGAGCAGTACTTC.